This T cell receptor (beta chain) was profiled in a study of T cells in Graves' hyperthyroidism and ophthalmopathy. Authors of the study amplified TCR beta CDR3 regions from RNA transcripts. The TCR CDR3 was amplified in a first-round RT-PCR using the HTBI primer set. Each CDR3 protein gets one entry after TCRdb re-called the multiplex PCR reads with MiXCR. Here the sample spans approximately 530,000 distinct CDR3 sequences, around 15% being singletons. Study-wide findings and caveats: Also found in blood were most expanded thyroid clonotypes above 0.001. Ophthalmopathy onset followed model prediction by a median around 6.9 months.

As for this clonotype: Its antigen remains unknown.

V shed 6 bases and J shed 0 bases, with 15 bases lying between them. Germline CDR1 is SGHAT and CDR2 is FQNNGV. This CDR3 is built from 17 residues. In patients aged 18 to 65, hyperthyroidism was newly diagnosed, with duration under 2 months. Patients were excluded because of uncontrolled infection, other autoimmune disease, pregnancy or lactation. Sequencing used blood. The receptor was isolated from a young woman with Graves' hyperthyroidism. The chain couples TRBV11-2 to TRBJ2-6; maybe TRBD1 (6 bases). This CDR3 reads CASRSLNRASGANVLTF. Here the CDR3 DNA reads TGTGCCAGCAGGTCACTTAACAGGGCCTCTGGGGCCAACGTCCTGACTTTC.